This paragraph reports one TCR beta chain. The record originates from a study of identical twins. TCRdb re-called the 5' RACE reads with MiXCR, one entry per CDR3 protein. Found here are some 600,000 distinct CDR3 sequences, 7.1% of them singletons; the top ten hold about 1.5%. CDR3 length equals 17 residues. The J segment lost 0 bases and the V segment lost 1 base, leaving 6 bases of the junction unmatched. Germline CDR1 and CDR2: MDHEN and SYDVKM. These data also featured in a second study, about yellow fever vaccine responses in identical twins. This second report adds: A vaccine T cell response that seemed partly convergent and partly personalized was reported in twins.

V gene TRBV28 combines with J gene TRBJ1-2; 9 positions agree with TRBD1. The TCR comes from a young woman in good health. Sequenced input: PBMCs. The CDR3, as DNA: TGTGCCAGCAGTTTATTTGTTAGGACAGGGGCTAACTATGGCTACACCTTC. The encoded protein is CASSLFVRTGANYGYTF.